Included here is one T cell receptor beta chain sequence, with context. This sample was included in a study of cytomegalovirus exposure and HLA in healthy donors. A multiplex PCR was run with 60 Vbeta primers and 13 Jbeta primers. Produced via immunoSEQ multiplex PCR; TCRdb's table is partial and in-frame only. The sample yields 120,000 or so clones, roughly 78% seen once. CDR1 and CDR2 (germline): SGHTA, FQGTGA. V lost 3 bases, J lost 3 bases, and 10 bases lay in between. The CDR3 is made up of 14 amino acids. These donors counted as nominally healthy when sampled, but unrecorded immune exposures were likely.

The receptor's source is a woman in her 30s in good health and CMV-seronegative. The chain recombines TRBV7-3 with TRBJ2-3, with D possibly being TRBD2 (5 bases). The sample was PBMCs. CDR3 sequence (DNA): TGTGCCAGCAGCTTCGGTGGCGGGACAGATACGCAGTATTTT. It specifies CASSFGGGTDTQYF.